The sequence of this T cell receptor (beta chain) was determined in a study of tumor-infiltrating lymphocytes in primary liver carcinoma. Study context: Samples produced roughly 3.5 to 7.13 million productive TCRbeta reads, comparable across tissue types.

Co-extracting RNA and DNA was done with about 18-33 mg of unsorted bulk tissue as input. cDNA specific to TCR beta was made from 500 ng of total RNA, with a constant-region primer employed for priming. Libraries for TCR beta were built through three nested multiplex PCR rounds, which together made up a slightly modified ARM-PCR procedure. In the first two PCR rounds, TRBV1-TRBV30 forward primers were paired with a C-beta reverse primer, and each round lasted roughly 9 cycles. TCRdb reprocessed the multiplex PCR reads via MiXCR and lists one record per CDR3 protein. This repertoire shows under 85,000 distinct CDR3 sequences, approximately 70% found once; its top ten account for around 19%. From germline, CDR1 is SQVTM and CDR2 ANQGSEA. The CDR3 sequence is 13 residues long. Trimming cost V 6 bases and J 8 bases, with 19 bases left between them.

The receptor's source is a middle-aged man with primary liver carcinoma and hepatitis B virus infection. The sequencing input was liver tumor tissue from sampling region 1. As for subset: tumor region T1, superior pole. The chain carries TRBV29-1 and TRBJ1-1; D is possibly TRBD1 (5 bases). The CDR3 region is CSVAGGVRTEAFF. As DNA, the CDR3 is TGCAGCGTCGCCGGGGGAGTGCGCACGGAAGCTTTCTTT.